These T cell receptor beta chains were read from a single sample in a study of CD8 T cells in ankylosing spondylitis. TCRdb independently ran MiXCR on the 5' RACE reads; one entry per CDR3 protein. The top ten hold approximately 13% of the sample, which has about 150,000 distinct CDR3 sequences, roughly 6.6% seen once. Material for sequencing was blood, either unsorted or a sorted T cell fraction (not recorded which). Receptors were obtained from a female donor with ankylosing spondylitis or in good health (not recorded which). Each CDR3 is given with its conserved first and last residue. Each record gives: CDR3 length, D gene, clone size, V gene, J gene, CDR3 DNA, CDR3 protein. A D gene is named only where the DNA matches it firmly. Part of the rows lack a size; the others show once, few, many or a class for expanded clones.

len: 13
d_gene: -
abundance: many
v_gene: TRBV25-1
j_gene: TRBJ2-5
CDR3nt: TGTGCCAGCATCATACTAAGTGAAGAGACCCAGTACTTC
CDR3aa: CASIILSEETQYF

len: 14
d_gene: -
abundance: many
v_gene: TRBV28
j_gene: TRBJ2-7
CDR3nt: TGTGCCAGCAGTGACACGGGGTCCACCTACGAGCAGTACTTC
CDR3aa: CASSDTGSTYEQYF

len: 13
d_gene: -
abundance: many
v_gene: TRBV5-1
j_gene: TRBJ2-7
CDR3nt: TGCGCCAGCAGCTTGCTTGGGGACTACGAGCAGTACTTC
CDR3aa: CASSLLGDYEQYF

len: 13
d_gene: -
abundance: -
v_gene: TRBV14
j_gene: TRBJ1-5
CDR3nt: TGTGCCAGCAGCCAAGCCTCAATCGGGCCCCAGCATTTT
CDR3aa: CASSQASIGPQHF

len: 15
d_gene: -
abundance: many
v_gene: TRBV6-1
j_gene: TRBJ2-7
CDR3nt: TGTGCCAGCGCGGTTGATAGGGGGGGACTCTACGAGCAGTACTTC
CDR3aa: CASAVDRGGLYEQYF

len: 15
d_gene: -
abundance: -
v_gene: TRBV20-1
j_gene: TRBJ1-1
CDR3nt: TGCAGTGCTGGTCAGGACAGCCGGGGGAACACTGAAGCTTTCTTT
CDR3aa: CSAGQDSRGNTEAFF

len: 14
d_gene: -
abundance: many
v_gene: TRBV20-1
j_gene: TRBJ2-1
CDR3nt: TGCAGTGCTAGAAGGTCGGCTAGCGTTGTTGAGCAGTTCTTC
CDR3aa: CSARRSASVVEQFF

len: 14
d_gene: -
abundance: -
v_gene: TRBV28
j_gene: TRBJ1-1
CDR3nt: TGTGCCAGCAGTTTCGGCAGGACGAACACTGAAGCTTTCTTT
CDR3aa: CASSFGRTNTEAFF

len: 14
d_gene: -
abundance: many
v_gene: TRBV4-1
j_gene: TRBJ2-5
CDR3nt: TGCGCCAGCAGCCAAGTCACGGCACCAGGGGCCCAGTACTTC
CDR3aa: CASSQVTAPGAQYF

len: 16
d_gene: -
abundance: many
v_gene: TRBV4-2
j_gene: TRBJ2-3
CDR3nt: TGTGCCAGCAGCCAAGATTTAGGCGGGGGCACAGATACGCAGTATTTT
CDR3aa: CASSQDLGGGTDTQYF

len: 12
d_gene: -
abundance: many
v_gene: TRBV29-1
j_gene: TRBJ1-1
CDR3nt: TGCAGCGTAAGGCTACCGAACACTGAAGCTTTCTTT
CDR3aa: CSVRLPNTEAFF

len: 17
d_gene: TRBD1
abundance: many
v_gene: TRBV3-1
j_gene: TRBJ2-3
CDR3nt: TGTGCCAGCAGCCAGGGGACAGGGCGCCTAAACACAGATACGCAGTATTTT
CDR3aa: CASSQGTGRLNTDTQYF

len: 15
d_gene: -
abundance: -
v_gene: TRBV5-4
j_gene: TRBJ2-5
CDR3nt: TGTGCCAGCAGCTTGGGGCTCTTAGCGGAAGAGACCCAGTACTTC
CDR3aa: CASSLGLLAEETQYF

len: 12
d_gene: -
abundance: many
v_gene: TRBV15
j_gene: TRBJ2-7
CDR3nt: TGTGCCACCAGCAGAGAATTCCGCGAGCAGTACTTC
CDR3aa: CATSREFREQYF

len: 12
d_gene: -
abundance: many
v_gene: TRBV29-1
j_gene: TRBJ1-1
CDR3nt: TGCAGCGGAGGTGAAACTAACACTGAAGCTTTCTTT
CDR3aa: CSGGETNTEAFF

len: 17
d_gene: TRBD2
abundance: many
v_gene: TRBV12-3/TRBV12-4
j_gene: TRBJ2-5
CDR3nt: TGTGCCAGCAGTTTAGCGCAGACTAGCGGGGGGCAAGAGACCCAGTACTTC
CDR3aa: CASSLAQTSGGQETQYF

len: 14
d_gene: TRBD1
abundance: many
v_gene: TRBV20-1
j_gene: TRBJ1-5
CDR3nt: TGCAGTGCTATAACCGGGACAGGGTGGGTGCCCCAGCATTTT
CDR3aa: CSAITGTGWVPQHF

len: 13
d_gene: -
abundance: -
v_gene: TRBV7-2
j_gene: TRBJ1-1
CDR3nt: TGTGCCAGCAGCTCAAAGACGGGACGGGAAGCTTTCTTT
CDR3aa: CASSSKTGREAFF

len: 13
d_gene: -
abundance: many
v_gene: TRBV20-1
j_gene: TRBJ1-1
CDR3nt: TGCAGTGCTAGGGAAACAGTGAACACTGAAGCTTTCTTT
CDR3aa: CSARETVNTEAFF

len: 14
d_gene: -
abundance: -
v_gene: TRBV11-2
j_gene: TRBJ2-7
CDR3nt: TGTGCCAGCACCCTAATAGACAGGTCCTACGAGCAGTACTTC
CDR3aa: CASTLIDRSYEQYF

len: 15
d_gene: -
abundance: many
v_gene: TRBV5-6
j_gene: TRBJ1-2
CDR3nt: TGTGCCAGCTTAGGGGAAAAGGCAGGGGCTTGGGGCTACACCTTC
CDR3aa: CASLGEKAGAWGYTF

len: 13
d_gene: TRBD1
abundance: many
v_gene: TRBV5-1
j_gene: TRBJ2-7
CDR3nt: TGCGCCAGCAGCACGGGACAGAACTACGAGCAGTACTTC
CDR3aa: CASSTGQNYEQYF

len: 15
d_gene: -
abundance: -
v_gene: TRBV27
j_gene: TRBJ2-2
CDR3nt: TGTGCCAGCAGTTTAGGGACATTTTACACCGGGGAGCTGTTTTTT
CDR3aa: CASSLGTFYTGELFF

len: 16
d_gene: TRBD1
abundance: many
v_gene: TRBV12-3/TRBV12-4
j_gene: TRBJ2-3
CDR3nt: TGTGCCAGCAATCCCCGGACAGGGGGTTCCACAGATACGCAGTATTTT
CDR3aa: CASNPRTGGSTDTQYF

len: 17
d_gene: -
abundance: -
v_gene: TRBV7-2
j_gene: TRBJ2-3
CDR3nt: TGTGCCAGCAGCTTTATAACTACCGTACAAAGCACAGATACGCAGTATTTT
CDR3aa: CASSFITTVQSTDTQYF

len: 15
d_gene: -
abundance: many
v_gene: TRBV12-3/TRBV12-4
j_gene: TRBJ1-5
CDR3nt: TGTGCCAGCAGTTCAAACAGGGTTGTCAATCAGCCCCAGCATTTT
CDR3aa: CASSSNRVVNQPQHF

len: 17
d_gene: -
abundance: -
v_gene: TRBV15
j_gene: TRBJ1-1
CDR3nt: TGTGCCACCAGCAGAGGAATGAGAGTGAGCGGGAACACTGAAGCTTTCTTT
CDR3aa: CATSRGMRVSGNTEAFF

len: 15
d_gene: TRBD1
abundance: once
v_gene: TRBV28
j_gene: TRBJ1-2
CDR3nt: TGTGCCAGCAGTAGGGGGCGGGCTGTGGACTATGGTTACACCTTC
CDR3aa: CASSRGRAVDYGYTF

len: 15
d_gene: TRBD2
abundance: many
v_gene: TRBV12-3/TRBV12-4
j_gene: TRBJ2-1
CDR3nt: TGTGCCAGCACCCATAGCGGGGGGGTAAACAATGAGCAGTTCTTC
CDR3aa: CASTHSGGVNNEQFF

len: 12
d_gene: -
abundance: many
v_gene: TRBV12-3/TRBV12-4
j_gene: TRBJ2-3
CDR3nt: TGTGCCAGCAGTACCTCCACAGATACGCAGTATTTT
CDR3aa: CASSTSTDTQYF

len: 12
d_gene: -
abundance: many
v_gene: TRBV20-1
j_gene: TRBJ2-7
CDR3nt: TGCAGTGCTAGAGGGGGGCCCTACGAGCAGTACTTC
CDR3aa: CSARGGPYEQYF

len: 14
d_gene: TRBD1
abundance: -
v_gene: TRBV12-3/TRBV12-4
j_gene: TRBJ2-2
CDR3nt: TGTGCCAGCACCCAGGGGGTAAACACCGGGGAGCTGTTTTTT
CDR3aa: CASTQGVNTGELFF

len: 14
d_gene: -
abundance: many
v_gene: TRBV6-5
j_gene: TRBJ2-1
CDR3nt: TGTGCCAGCAGTTACTCCTTCCAAAATTCCGAGCAGTTCTTC
CDR3aa: CASSYSFQNSEQFF

len: 13
d_gene: -
abundance: -
v_gene: TRBV19
j_gene: TRBJ1-3
CDR3nt: TGTGCCAGTACCGGACTCTCTGGAAACACCATATATTTT
CDR3aa: CASTGLSGNTIYF

len: 11
d_gene: -
abundance: -
v_gene: TRBV5-4
j_gene: TRBJ2-7
CDR3nt: TGTGCCAGCAGCAGGGATGTCGAGCAGTACTTC
CDR3aa: CASSRDVEQYF

len: 16
d_gene: -
abundance: few
v_gene: TRBV6-1
j_gene: TRBJ2-1
CDR3nt: TGTGCCAGCAACATAATAGCGTCAAGCTCCTACAATGAGCAGTTCTTC
CDR3aa: CASNIIASSSYNEQFF

len: 13
d_gene: -
abundance: many
v_gene: TRBV19
j_gene: TRBJ1-1
CDR3nt: TGTGCCAGTACCACAACGTTAGGCAGCGAAGCTTTCTTT
CDR3aa: CASTTTLGSEAFF

len: 19
d_gene: -
abundance: -
v_gene: TRBV4-2
j_gene: TRBJ2-4
CDR3nt: TGTGCCAGCAGCCAAAGGGGACGGGAAATTAAATTAGCCAAAAACATTCAGTACTTC
CDR3aa: CASSQRGREIKLAKNIQYF

len: 15
d_gene: TRBD1
abundance: many
v_gene: TRBV5-1
j_gene: TRBJ2-3
CDR3nt: TGCGCCAGCAGCGTAGCCCGGGACAGGGCAGATACGCAGTATTTT
CDR3aa: CASSVARDRADTQYF

len: 14
d_gene: -
abundance: many
v_gene: TRBV5-1
j_gene: TRBJ2-7
CDR3nt: TGCGCCAGCAGACGGCAGGGACGTTCCTACGAGCAGTACTTC
CDR3aa: CASRRQGRSYEQYF

len: 14
d_gene: -
abundance: many
v_gene: TRBV7-2
j_gene: TRBJ2-2
CDR3nt: TGTGCCAGCAGCTTTCTGCAGAACACCGGGGAGCTGTTTTTT
CDR3aa: CASSFLQNTGELFF

len: 15
d_gene: -
abundance: -
v_gene: TRBV5-6
j_gene: TRBJ1-1
CDR3nt: TGTGCCAGCAGTCTGATACGGGGGATGAACACTGAAGCTTTCTTT
CDR3aa: CASSLIRGMNTEAFF

len: 14
d_gene: -
abundance: many
v_gene: TRBV6-1
j_gene: TRBJ2-1
CDR3nt: TGTGCCAGCAGAGGGTCTTTCTCCTACAATGAGCAGTTCTTC
CDR3aa: CASRGSFSYNEQFF

len: 15
d_gene: TRBD1
abundance: many
v_gene: TRBV5-1
j_gene: TRBJ1-4
CDR3nt: TGCGCCAGCAGCCGCGACAGGGGTACTAATGAAAAACTGTTTTTT
CDR3aa: CASSRDRGTNEKLFF

len: 16
d_gene: TRBD2
abundance: many
v_gene: TRBV5-1
j_gene: TRBJ2-1
CDR3nt: TGCGCCAGCAGCCCGGGACTAGCGGGGGGGGGATATGAGCAGTTCTTC
CDR3aa: CASSPGLAGGGYEQFF

len: 17
d_gene: TRBD2
abundance: -
v_gene: TRBV12-3/TRBV12-4
j_gene: TRBJ2-1
CDR3nt: TGTGCCAGCAGTTTATTCGCCAGCGGGGGCGCGAACAATGAGCAGTTCTTC
CDR3aa: CASSLFASGGANNEQFF

len: 15
d_gene: -
abundance: -
v_gene: TRBV20-1
j_gene: TRBJ1-6
CDR3nt: TGCAGTGCTAGAGGGCCGGTTGAAAGTAATTCACCCCTCCACTTT
CDR3aa: CSARGPVESNSPLHF

len: 14
d_gene: -
abundance: many
v_gene: TRBV7-9
j_gene: TRBJ1-1
CDR3nt: TGTGCCAGCAGCTTATTCGACAGGTCTACTGAAGCTTTCTTT
CDR3aa: CASSLFDRSTEAFF

len: 13
d_gene: -
abundance: -
v_gene: TRBV7-9
j_gene: TRBJ1-2
CDR3nt: TGTGCCAGCAGCTTAGGTTCGGGATTTGGCTACACCTTC
CDR3aa: CASSLGSGFGYTF

len: 15
d_gene: -
abundance: many
v_gene: TRBV18
j_gene: TRBJ1-5
CDR3nt: TGTGCCAGCTCCCCCACCGTGGGGGTAAACCAGCCCCAGCATTTT
CDR3aa: CASSPTVGVNQPQHF

len: 15
d_gene: TRBD1
abundance: -
v_gene: TRBV30
j_gene: TRBJ2-7
CDR3nt: TGTGCCTGGAGTAGTCCGGACAGGGGATCCTACGAGCAGTACTTC
CDR3aa: CAWSSPDRGSYEQYF

len: 12
d_gene: -
abundance: many
v_gene: TRBV6-1
j_gene: TRBJ1-1
CDR3nt: TGTGCCAGCCGGGGTATGGACACTGAAGCTTTCTTT
CDR3aa: CASRGMDTEAFF

len: 14
d_gene: TRBD1
abundance: -
v_gene: TRBV5-6
j_gene: TRBJ2-7
CDR3nt: TGTGCCAGCAGCTTCGGGACAGACCTCTTTGAGCAGTACTTC
CDR3aa: CASSFGTDLFEQYF

len: 15
d_gene: -
abundance: few
v_gene: TRBV12-3/TRBV12-4
j_gene: TRBJ1-1
CDR3nt: TGTGCCAGCAGCCCCGTGTTGGCAGGAAACACTGAAGCTTTCTTT
CDR3aa: CASSPVLAGNTEAFF

len: 14
d_gene: -
abundance: -
v_gene: TRBV6-5
j_gene: TRBJ1-2
CDR3nt: TGTGCCACCAGTTACCTTACAGGGAAGGATGGCTACACCTTC
CDR3aa: CATSYLTGKDGYTF

len: 20
d_gene: -
abundance: -
v_gene: TRBV11-2
j_gene: TRBJ2-2
CDR3nt: TGTGCCAGCAGCTTAAGAGGATTAATCTCACAGGGAGGGGTATCCGGGGAGCTGTTTTTT
CDR3aa: CASSLRGLISQGGVSGELFF

len: 15
d_gene: TRBD1
abundance: many
v_gene: TRBV6-4
j_gene: TRBJ2-2
CDR3nt: TGTGCCAGCAGAAACGGACAGGGCGACACCGGGGAGCTGTTTTTT
CDR3aa: CASRNGQGDTGELFF

len: 11
d_gene: -
abundance: few
v_gene: TRBV20-1
j_gene: TRBJ2-7
CDR3nt: TGCAGTGCCGGCGACCCAGCGGGGCAGTACTTC
CDR3aa: CSAGDPAGQYF

len: 13
d_gene: -
abundance: many
v_gene: TRBV2
j_gene: TRBJ2-7
CDR3nt: TGTGCCAGCAGTGAAAGGGAGACCTACGAGCAGTACTTC
CDR3aa: CASSERETYEQYF